The following is a T cell receptor beta chain sequence with its context. Seattle's enrolled individuals joined amid active infection and were then monitored longitudinally. This sample is drawn from a study of blood T cell repertoires in COVID-19. At the level of the study: Samples came from the United States, Italy and Spain, spanning acute and convalescent COVID-19. The analysed material was cDNA or gDNA that came from T cells, B-cell-depleted T cells, or PBMCs.

Trimming removed 6 bases from V and 6 bases from J, with 11 bases in between. CDR3 length equals 13 residues. Germline CDR1 and CDR2: SEHNR and FQNEAQ (reference sequence). Original analysis: How many nucleated cells were present was estimated from reference gene primer amplification. Clones were sequenced by immunoSEQ multiplex PCR, and TCRdb holds only the in-frame ones, with some missing. The V and J calls and clone size were taken over from that table, and D and trimming were inferred from the DNA. The sample gives about 76,000 clones, roughly 81% of which show up once; about a tenth is in the top ten.

The sequence derives from a man in his sixties with COVID-19, enrolled during active disease. J is TRBJ1-4 and V is TRBV7-9; D not resolved. Sequenced material: peripheral blood. The DNA of the CDR3 is TGTGCCAGCAGACCGCGCGTGGATGAAAAACTGTTTTTT. This sequence encodes CASRPRVDEKLFF.